This TCR beta chain was recovered during a study of blood T cell repertoires in COVID-19. For the study at large: PBMCs, B-cell-depleted T cells, or T cells provided the cDNA or gDNA that made up the material.

This clone occurred once. Repertoires were generated with immunoSEQ multiplex PCR, while TCRdb's copy carries only in-frame clones and drops some. The sample contains a few hundred thousand clones, around 87% of which appear only once. This clonotype originated in a woman aged 45-60 years with acute or convalescent COVID-19. Sequencing used peripheral blood.

As DNA, the CDR3 is TGTGCCAGCAGTCATTCCGACAGGGCGAGGGATGGCTACACCTTC. It codes for CASSHSDRARDGYTF. This chain connects TRBV7-9 to TRBJ1-2, with 7 bases matching TRBD1. V was clipped by 6 bases and J by 6 bases; unmatched bases: 13. The germline gives CDR1 SEHNR, CDR2 FQNEAQ (reference sequence). CDR3 size: 15 residues. Full variable domain (outside the CDR3, taken from reference TRBV7-9 and TRBJ1-2): DTGVSQNPRHKITKRGQNVTFRCDPISEHNRLYWYRQTLGQGPEFLTYFQNEAQLEKSRLLSDRFSAERPKGSFSTLEIQRTEQGDSAMYLCASSHSDRARDGYTFGSGTRLTVV.